This T cell receptor (beta chain) was sequenced in a study of Ad26.COV2.S vaccination and SARS-CoV-2 variants. In regard to this clone: What it binds is unknown.

V gave up 0 bases and J gave up 4 bases, with 11 bases separating them. The CDR3 totals 15 residues. Per the germline V gene, CDR1 is SGHRS and CDR2 is YFSETQ. Regarding treatment: roughly 19 received Ad26.COV2.S at low or high dose, single or two shots; 5 received placebo; per-sample allocation not given. It was on day 63 after the first vaccine or placebo injection that samples were taken. Overall study findings and caveats: Among vaccine recipients, spike-specific TCR breadth exceeded that of placebo recipients.

Generated by immunoSEQ multiplex PCR, the TCRdb table keeps only in-frame clones and is missing some. The table lists approximately 450,000 clones, more than 80% of them singletons. The V and J genes are TRBV5-1 and TRBJ2-1, with D perhaps being TRBD1 or TRBD2 (5 bases each). The sample in question was peripheral blood, obtained in a trial of Ad26.COV2.S vaccine versus placebo. This sequence originates from a person between 18 and 59 years old who received the Ad26.COV2.S COVID-19 vaccine or a placebo. CDR3 bases: TGCGCCAGCAGCTTGGATGGGACCGCTTACAATGAGCAGTTCTTC. Amino acid sequence: CASSLDGTAYNEQFF.